Listed here are 26 T cell receptor beta chains from one sample, sequenced in a study of regulatory T cells in long-lasting Graves disease. Time point of the sample: newly diagnosed GD, antithyroid drugs for less than 3 months. RNA extracted from PBMCs served as the sequencing template. The authors built TCR beta libraries using iRepertoire HTBI primers and Arm-PCR of CDR3 regions. TCRdb recomputed calls from the multiplex PCR reads with MiXCR, one row per CDR3 protein. The sample includes a few hundred thousand distinct CDR3 sequences, 10% to 15% of them seen just once. A further study also used this sample, focusing on T cells in Graves' hyperthyroidism and ophthalmopathy.

Sample: peripheral blood mononuclear cells (PBMCs), taken at new diagnosis, from a patient treated with antithyroid drugs. All receptors derive from a woman aged 18 to 35 with Graves disease.

This clonotype was counted at least ten times. The chain couples TRBV15 to TRBJ2-1; D may be TRBD1 (5 bases). There are 16 residues in the CDR3. V gave up 0 bases and J gave up 2 bases, with 11 bases separating them. Germline CDR1 reads LNHNV; CDR2 reads YYDKDF (reference sequence). CDR3 protein: CATSREGQTTYNEQFF. The CDR3 nucleotides read TGTGCCACCAGCAGAGAGGGGCAGACAACCTACAATGAGCAGTTCTTC. Full variable domain (missing parts from reference TRBV15 and TRBJ2-1): DAMVIQNPRYQVTQFGKPVTLSCSQTLNHNVMYWYQQKSSQAPKLLFHYYDKDFNNEADTPDNFQSRRPNTSFCFLDIRSPGLGDTAMYLCATSREGQTTYNEQFFGPGTRLTVL.

At least ten counts were recorded for this clonotype. The genes are TRBV20-1 and TRBJ2-5; 7 bases line up with TRBD2. CDR1 and CDR2 from the germline V gene are DFQATT and SNEGSKA (reference sequence). J was trimmed by 1 base and V by 6 bases; bases with no gene match: 11. The CDR3 extends over 15 amino acids. In nucleotides, the CDR3 is TGCAGTGCCGAGCCCCTAGCGGTGGGCCAAGAGACCCAGTACTTC. Amino acid sequence: CSAEPLAVGQETQYF.

This clonotype was seen many times. The chain carries TRBV12-3 or TRBV12-4 and TRBJ1-1, with D unresolved. Deletions cut 3 bases from V and 4 bases from J, with 6 bases between. This CDR3 spans 12 amino acids. CDR3 loop: CASSFLGTEAFF. CDR3 bases: TGTGCCAGCAGTTTCCTCGGCACTGAAGCTTTCTTT.

The sample holds many counts of this clonotype. The CDR3 region has the DNA TGTGCCATCGCACCGGCTGATAATTCACCCCTCCACTTT. The encoded protein is CAIAPADNSPLHF. The chain is built from TRBV10-3 and TRBJ1-6; D remains ambiguous. Germline V gives CDR1 ENHRY, CDR2 SYGVKD. Trimming pared 8 bases from V and 5 bases from J, leaving 10 bases between. CDR3 length: 13 residues.

This clonotype was seen ten or more times. The chain uses TRBV2 and TRBJ2-5, with TRBD1 as a possible D gene (5 bases). Germline values: CDR1 SNHLY, CDR2 FYNNEI. This CDR3 comprises 14 residues. V was trimmed by 6 bases and J by 5 bases, leaving 16 bases between them. CDR3 region: CASRVQGLWETQYF. The CDR3 DNA reads TGTGCCAGCAGGGTTCAGGGATTGTGGGAGACCCAGTACTTC. Variable domain in full (rest from reference TRBV2 and TRBJ2-5): EPEVTQTPSHQVTQMGQEVILRCVPISNHLYFYWYRQILGQKVEFLVSFYNNEISEKSEIFDDQFSVERPDGSNFTLKIRSTKLEDSAMYFCASRVQGLWETQYFGPGTRLLVL.

This clonotype was seen repeatedly, ten times or more. The rearrangement links TRBV15 to TRBJ1-2, with TRBD1 matching over 8 bases. This CDR3 has 16 residues. Germline values: CDR1 LNHNV, CDR2 YYDKDF (reference sequence). The ends lost 1 base at V and 4 bases at J; junction bases unmatched: 8. CDR3 nucleotides: TGTGCCACCAGCAGAGCCGGGGGCCAGGGGGCCTATGGCTACACCTTC. This translates into CATSRAGGQGAYGYTF.

The rearrangement links TRBV5-5 to TRBJ2-3; a weak D match, TRBD2 (5 bases). The germline gives CDR1 SGHKS, CDR2 YYEKEE (reference sequence). Deletions cut 0 bases from V and 3 bases from J, with 14 bases between. The CDR3 is made up of 16 amino acids. The CDR3, as DNA: TGTGCCAGCAGCTTGGTACAGAGGGCGAGGACAGATACGCAGTATTTT. It translates to CASSLVQRARTDTQYF.

Of note for this clonotype: A far larger clone is off by one base, so a read error is likely. The chain employs TRBV28 and TRBJ2-3; 7 bases are shared with TRBD1. The J call is uncertain, as TRBJ2-1 better fits the DNA end. Germline V gives CDR1 MDHEN, CDR2 SYDVKM. This CDR3 comprises 18 residues. This chain's CDR3 is CASSARIGTVFSTYEQFF. CDR3 coding DNA: TGTGCCAGCAGTGCCCGAATCGGGACAGTCTTCTCGACCTACGAGCAGTTCTTC.

This clonotype has at least ten counts. This sequence joins TRBV5-1 and TRBJ2-1; 7 nucleotides agree with TRBD2. This CDR3 comprises 15 residues. Trimming removed 7 bases from V and 0 bases from J; junction bases left unmatched: 7. Germline V lookup: CDR1 SGHRS, CDR2 YFSETQ. CDR3 in amino acids: CASWAGGSSYNEQFF. CDR3 nucleotides: TGCGCCAGCTGGGCGGGCGGGAGCTCCTACAATGAGCAGTTCTTC.

This clonotype was counted ten times or more. The chain links TRBV29-1 to TRBJ1-2; TRBD1 matches 10 bases. This CDR3 has 13 amino acids. After removal of 5 bases from V and 6 bases from J, the junction contained 6 bases not matched to a gene. Germline V gene data show CDR1 as SQVTM and CDR2 as ANQGSEA. CDR3 in DNA: TGCAGCGTTACAAATGGACAGGGGGATGGCTACACCTTC. Translation: CSVTNGQGDGYTF.

This clonotype was seen a few times. The chain uses TRBV4-2 and TRBJ2-2, with D hard to call. V was pared by 4 bases and J by 0 bases, with 12 bases between. CDR3 length: 16 residues. CDR1 and CDR2 (germline): LGHNA, YNFKEQ. The CDR3 here is CASSPEDPPNTGELFF. The DNA of the CDR3 is TGTGCCAGCAGCCCAGAGGACCCCCCGAACACCGGGGAGCTGTTTTTT.

This clonotype was recorded at least ten times. The rearrangement links TRBV28 to TRBJ2-1; D perhaps matches TRBD2 (6 bases). The CDR3 extends over 14 amino acids. Trimming took off 4 bases at V and 5 bases at J, with 12 bases between the two ends. Germline V gene data show CDR1 as MDHEN and CDR2 as SYDVKM. CDR3 in DNA: TGTGCCAGCAGTTCCGATCCGGGAGACAATGAGCAGTTCTTC. Residues: CASSSDPGDNEQFF. Full variable domain (remainder filled in from reference TRBV28 and TRBJ2-1): DVKVTQSSRYLVKRTGEKVFLECVQDMDHENMFWYRQDPGLGLRLIYFSYDVKMKEKGDIPEGYSVSREKKERFSLILESASTNQTSMYLCASSSDPGDNEQFFGPGTRLTVL.

This clonotype was detected only a few times. The CDR3 nucleotides read TGCAGTGCTGGGGGGGGACAAGGGATAGAGACCCAGTACTTC. Translating it yields CSAGGGQGIETQYF. The chain combines TRBV20-1 with TRBJ2-5; a weak D match, TRBD2 (7 bases). Trimming shortened V by 5 bases and J by 4 bases, and 17 bases separated the two germline ends. Germline V gene data show CDR1 as DFQATT and CDR2 as SNEGSKA (reference sequence). The CDR3 sequence is 14 residues long.

This clonotype occurred many times. The chain joins TRBV11-2 to TRBJ1-1, with D possibly being TRBD1 (6 bases). The CDR3 spans 15 residues. Per the germline V gene, CDR1 is SGHAT and CDR2 is FQNNGV. Trimming removed 5 bases at V and 1 base at J, with 14 bases between. This chain's CDR3 is CASSPRGGANTEAFF. Written as DNA, the CDR3 is TGTGCCAGCAGCCCACGTGGGGGGGCGAACACTGAAGCTTTCTTT.

This clonotype was seen a few times. This sequence may be a read error, since a much larger clone differs from it by one base. The chain joins TRBV6-1 to TRBJ1-1; D not resolved. From germline, CDR1 is MNHNS and CDR2 SASEGT. The CDR3 totals 12 residues. The CDR3 region is CASNPSNTEASF. The CDR3 DNA reads as TGTGCCAGCAACCCTTCGAACACTGAAGCTTCCTTT.

This clonotype has just a few counts. The chain employs TRBV11-2 and TRBJ1-3, with D unclear. V lost 6 bases to trimming and J lost 4 bases, with 7 bases between them. Germline loops: CDR1 SGHAT, CDR2 FQNNGV. The CDR3 loop spans 12 amino acids. The CDR3, as DNA: TGTGCCAGCAGTCGACCGGGAAACACCATATATTTT. Translation gives CASSRPGNTIYF.

The chain combines TRBV7-6 with TRBJ2-3, with 10 bases identical to TRBD2. The junction had 11 bases not matched to a gene; V was cut back by 4 bases and J by 1 base. CDR1 and CDR2 (germline): SGHVS, FNYEAQ. This CDR3 is built from 18 residues. The CDR3 here is CASSSVLRGTSGTDTQYF. CDR3 nucleotides: TGTGCCAGCAGCTCCGTACTTCGCGGGACTAGCGGCACAGATACGCAGTATTTT.

This clonotype was detected only a few times. The chain carries TRBV7-9 and TRBJ2-5; 7 positions agree with TRBD1. CDR1 and CDR2 from the germline V gene are SEHNR and FQNEAQ (reference sequence). The V gene end was trimmed by 2 bases and the J gene end by 2 bases; junction bases not matched to a gene: 8. This CDR3 is 16 amino acids long. In DNA, the CDR3 is TGTGCCAGCAGCTTACCCCAGACAGGGCCTCAAGAGACCCAGTACTTC. Translation: CASSLPQTGPQETQYF. Drawing the rest from reference TRBV7-9 and TRBJ2-5, the complete variable domain is DTGVSQNPRHKITKRGQNVTFRCDPISEHNRLYWYRQTLGQGPEFLTYFQNEAQLEKSRLLSDRFSAERPKGSFSTLEIQRTEQGDSAMYLCASSLPQTGPQETQYFGPGTRLLVL.

This clonotype was counted ten times or more. This may arise from a read error, as a much more abundant clone is one base away. V and J are TRBV7-3 and TRBJ1-1; D gene uncertain. The CDR3 spans 13 residues. The germline V gene has CDR1 SGHTA and CDR2 FQGTGA. Deletions cut 5 bases from V and 1 base from J, with 8 bases between. DNA of the CDR3: TGTGCCAGCAGCCCGGACTGGAACACTGAAGCTTTCTTT. The encoded protein is CASSPDWNTEAFF. Full variable domain (missing parts from reference TRBV7-3 and TRBJ1-1): GAGVSQTPSNKVTEKGKYVELRCDPISGHTALYWYRQSLGQGPEFLIYFQGTGAADDSGLPNDRFFAVRPEGSVSTLKIQRTERGDSAVYLCASSPDWNTEAFFGQGTRLTVV.

This clonotype came up many times. The rearrangement links TRBV7-2 to TRBJ2-3; 13 bases fit TRBD2. The CDR3 runs to 16 residues. Germline V gene data show CDR1 as SGHTA and CDR2 as FQGNSA. Trimming at V came to 3 bases and at J to 3 bases, leaving 3 bases not matched to a gene. The CDR3 sequence: CASSFGLAGVTDTQYF. The CDR3 nucleotides read TGTGCCAGCAGCTTCGGACTAGCGGGGGTTACAGATACGCAGTATTTT. Full variable domain (missing parts from reference TRBV7-2 and TRBJ2-3): GAGVSQSPSNKVTEKGKDVELRCDPISGHTALYWYRQSLGQGLEFLIYFQGNSAPDKSGLPSDRFSAERTGGSVSTLTIQRTQQEDSAVYLCASSFGLAGVTDTQYFGPGTRLTVL.

This clonotype was observed at least ten times. This chain joins TRBV9 and TRBJ2-3, with D possibly being TRBD1 or TRBD2 (5 bases each). In germline, CDR1 is SGDLS, CDR2 YYNGEE. Trimming removed 0 bases from V and 4 bases from J, with 12 bases in between. The CDR3 loop spans 15 amino acids. The CDR3, as DNA: TGTGCCAGCAGCGTAGAGGACGGGACGGCAGATACGCAGTATTTT. Its translation is CASSVEDGTADTQYF.

This clonotype was seen more than once but under ten times. The rearrangement links TRBV12-3 or TRBV12-4 to TRBJ2-4, with a weak D call TRBD2 (6 bases). The CDR3 is 15 amino acids. The ends were cut back, 5 bases at V and 7 bases at J, with 18 bases in the middle. The CDR3 here is CASSPGWQRGNIQYF. The CDR3 nucleotides are TGTGCCAGCAGTCCCGGGTGGCAACGGGGGAACATTCAGTACTTC.

On this clonotype itself: This may come from a read error, since a much larger clone is one base off. The chain carries TRBV28 and TRBJ2-5; either TRBD1 or TRBD2 may supply D (6 bases each). The CDR3 runs to 17 residues. Deletions cut 6 bases from V and 5 bases from J, with 25 bases between. Germline CDR1 reads MDHEN; CDR2 reads SYDVKM. The CDR3 spells CASSLFGGRQVSETQYF. CDR3 nucleotides: TGTGCCAGCAGCTTGTTTGGGGGGAGACAGGTTAGCGAGACCCAGTACTTC.

This clonotype was observed many times. This chain joins TRBV28 and TRBJ2-7; no reliable D call. Germline V CDR1 and CDR2: MDHEN, SYDVKM. Between the trimmed V and J ends, which lost 2 bases and 2 bases, there was a span of 13 bases. This CDR3 region has 15 residues. The CDR3 sequence: CASSLNDQNTYEQYF. CDR3 nucleotides: TGTGCCAGCAGTTTAAACGATCAAAATACCTACGAGCAGTACTTC.

This clonotype was seen at least ten times. The chain carries TRBV10-1 and TRBJ2-1; perhaps TRBD2 as D (5 bases). Germline V CDR1 and CDR2: WNHNN, SYGVQD (reference sequence). The CDR3 consists of 15 residues. Trimming removed 0 bases from V and 4 bases from J, with 10 bases in between. CDR3 nucleotides: TGCGCCAGCAGTGAGTCCCCGGGGTTATACAATGAGCAGTTCTTC. It translates to CASSESPGLYNEQFF.

This chain uses TRBV20-1 with TRBJ1-1; D uncertain. Per the germline V gene, CDR1 is DFQATT and CDR2 is SNEGSKA (reference sequence). This CDR3 comprises 13 residues. Trimming cost V 0 bases and J 1 base, with 6 bases left between them. CDR3 nucleotides: TGCAGTGCTAGAGATCATACGAACACTGAAGCTTTCTTT. It is translated as CSARDHTNTEAFF.